One and the same sample provided the 27 T cell receptor beta chains below, sequenced in a study of cytomegalovirus exposure and HLA in healthy donors. The PCR used 60 Vbeta and 13 Jbeta primers. Assay used: immunoSEQ multiplex PCR; TCRdb lists only in-frame clones, some missing. The sample records approximately 160,000 clones, approximately 80% being singletons. The sequencing sample was made of PBMCs. The receptors were gathered from a woman aged 40 to 55 in good health and CMV-seropositive.

This clone was found once. This sequence joins TRBV7-6 and TRBJ2-1; TRBD1 aligns across 7 bases. The CDR3 spans 15 residues. CDR1 is SGHVS, CDR2 FNYEAQ, per germline. The J segment lost 6 bases and the V segment lost 1 base, leaving 6 bases of the junction unmatched. The CDR3 DNA reads as TGTGCCAGCAGCTTAGAGGGGGCTTGGGGCAATGAGCAGTTCTTC. The encoded protein is CASSLEGAWGNEQFF. Combining the CDR3 with reference TRBV7-6 and TRBJ2-1 gives the whole variable domain GAGVSQSPRYKVTKRGQDVALRCDPISGHVSLYWYRQALGQGPEFLTYFNYEAQQDKSGLPNDRFSAERPEGSISTLTIQRTEQRDSAMYRCASSLEGAWGNEQFFGPGTRLTVL.

The V gene is TRBV6-5, the J gene TRBJ1-1, with D perhaps matching TRBD1 (6 bases). The CDR3 totals 13 residues. CDR1 and CDR2 (germline): MNHEY, SVGAGI. The ends were cut back, 5 bases at V and 2 bases at J, with 9 bases in the middle. Here the CDR3 reads CASSAQGNTEAFF. Here the CDR3 DNA reads TGTGCCAGCAGTGCACAGGGTAACACTGAAGCTTTCTTT.

The chain combines TRBV18 with TRBJ2-7, with TRBD1 identical over 11 bases. The CDR3 is 13 residues long. The V gene's germline CDR1 is KGHSH and CDR2 LQKENI. J was trimmed by 6 bases and V by 4 bases; bases with no gene match: 2. The CDR3 region has the DNA TGTGCCAGCTCACGGGGGACAGGGGGCGAGCAGTACTTC. It specifies CASSRGTGGEQYF.

The chain couples TRBV4-1 to TRBJ1-2, with a possible D match to TRBD1 (5 bases). The V end lost 3 bases, the J end lost 4 bases, and 12 bases lay between the germline ends. Germline CDR1 is MGHRA and CDR2 is YSYEKL. This CDR3 comprises 14 residues. The CDR3 loop reads CASSHQTAIYGYTF. The CDR3 DNA follows: TGCGCCAGCAGCCACCAGACAGCAATCTATGGCTACACCTTC.

This chain uses TRBV5-1 with TRBJ1-1; 9 positions agree with TRBD1. CDR1 SGHRS and CDR2 YFSETQ come from the germline V gene. V lost 4 bases to trimming and J lost 3 bases; unmatched junction nucleotides: 10. The CDR3 contains 16 residues. In DNA form, the CDR3 reads TGCGCCAGCAGCAGCACAGGGGGCGCGGGTCACACTGAAGCTTTCTTT. As protein: CASSSTGGAGHTEAFF.

The chain combines TRBV10-2 with TRBJ2-7; 9 bases agree with TRBD1. With V trimmed by 3 bases and J by 3 bases, 6 bases remained unmatched. Germline CDR1 WSHSY, CDR2 SAAADI. The CDR3 loop spans 15 amino acids. This chain's CDR3 is CASSDRDRALYEQYF. The CDR3 bases are TGCGCCAGCAGTGACCGGGACAGGGCCCTCTACGAGCAGTACTTC.

The CDR3 region has the DNA TGTGCCAGCAGTCTTATAAGGGGGGAAGCTTTCTTT. This gives the protein CASSLIRGEAFF. The rearrangement joins TRBV27 to TRBJ1-1, with D perhaps TRBD1 (6 bases). This CDR3 has 12 amino acids. Trimming pared 5 bases from V and 8 bases from J, leaving 12 bases between. Germline V gene sequence: CDR1 MNHEY, CDR2 SMNVEV (reference sequence).

V gene TRBV30 combines with J gene TRBJ2-1, with TRBD2 matching over 13 bases. Germline V lookup: CDR1 GTSNPN, CDR2 SVGIG (reference sequence). The CDR3 has 19 residues. The ends lost 1 base at V and 7 bases at J; junction bases unmatched: 16. CDR3 bases: TGTGCCTGGAGTGCCCGACTAGCGGGGGGTCGGGCGGTGTCAAATGAGCAGTTCTTC. It specifies CAWSARLAGGRAVSNEQFF.

DNA of the CDR3: TGTGCCAGCAGTTTATACCTAGCGGGAGGGAAAGGGGAGACCCAGTACTTC. Its translation is CASSLYLAGGKGETQYF. The V gene is TRBV28, the J gene TRBJ2-5; 12 nucleotides line up with TRBD2. The germline CDR1 and CDR2 sequences are MDHEN and SYDVKM. The CDR3 loop spans 17 amino acids. V was pared by 1 base and J by 5 bases, with 8 bases of the junction left unmatched.

J is TRBJ2-5 and V is TRBV7-2; tentatively, D is TRBD1 (5 bases). The CDR3 has 15 residues. Trimming stripped 2 bases from V and 4 bases from J, with 14 bases between. CDR1 is SGHTA and CDR2 is FQGNSA in the germline V gene. The CDR3 is CASSLSSGRVETQYF. The CDR3 DNA reads as TGTGCCAGCAGCTTATCATCCGGCAGGGTAGAGACCCAGTACTTC.

This sequence joins TRBV30 and TRBJ1-6; the D gene is possibly TRBD1 (6 bases). Deletions cut 0 bases from V and 7 bases from J, with 19 bases between. Germline V gene lookup returns CDR1 GTSNPN and CDR2 SVGIG (reference sequence). CDR3 length: 17 residues. The CDR3 DNA reads as TGTGCCTGGAGTGTAAAGTCAGGGGCTATTCCGAATTCACCCCTCCACTTT. Translating gives CAWSVKSGAIPNSPLHF.

The chain is built from TRBV2 and TRBJ2-3; D is unclear. Trimming pared 5 bases from V and 2 bases from J, leaving 5 bases between. The CDR3 has 12 amino acids. The V gene's germline CDR1 is SNHLY and CDR2 FYNNEI. CDR3 DNA sequence: TGTGCCAGCAGTTTACTCACAGATACGCAGTATTTT. Protein product: CASSLLTDTQYF.

V usage is TRBV29-1 and J usage is TRBJ2-4; D gene uncertain. Trimming pared 4 bases from V and 0 bases from J, leaving 10 bases between. CDR1 and CDR2 (germline): SQVTM, ANQGSEA. This CDR3 has 14 amino acids. The CDR3 DNA reads as TGCAGCGTTGCCTCCGGTTCAGCCAAAAACATTCAGTACTTC. Protein: CSVASGSAKNIQYF.

V and J are TRBV2 and TRBJ2-3, with D unresolved. The CDR3 extends over 14 amino acids. Germline values: CDR1 SNHLY, CDR2 FYNNEI. The ends were cut back, 4 bases at V and 5 bases at J, with 13 bases in the middle. CDR3 DNA: TGTGCCAGCAGTGTAGGCCTTTCGGGAGATACGCAGTATTTT. This translates into CASSVGLSGDTQYF.

The genes are TRBV19 and TRBJ2-3, with D perhaps TRBD2 (5 bases). Germline CDR1 LNHDA, CDR2 SQIVND (reference sequence). This CDR3 spans 12 amino acids. V was pared by 6 bases and J by 3 bases, with 7 bases between. The CDR3 is CASSTGTDTQYF. The CDR3 coding sequence is TGTGCCAGTAGCACGGGGACAGATACGCAGTATTTT.

The count of this clone is one. Other DNA sequences in this specimen translate into the identical CDR3. The CDR3 loop is CASSPGQGNYGYTF. The CDR3 nucleotides are TGTGCCAGCTCTCCCGGACAGGGGAACTATGGCTACACCTTC. The chain links TRBV18 to TRBJ1-2, with 9 bases fitting TRBD1. Germline values: CDR1 KGHSH, CDR2 LQKENI. The J segment lost 2 bases and the V segment lost 6 bases, leaving 4 bases of the junction unmatched. The CDR3 spans 14 residues.

This sequence joins TRBV21-1 and TRBJ1-5; the table's D call, TRBD1, has no DNA check behind it. TRBV21-1 is noted as a pseudogene. The CDR3 totals 17 residues. The CDR3 nucleotides read TGTGCCAGCAGCTTTCGACAGGGGGGATGGGGCAATCAGCCCCAGCATTTT. Translated: CASSFRQGGWGNQPQHF.

V usage is TRBV2 and J usage is TRBJ1-5; 7 nucleotides match TRBD1. CDR1 SNHLY and CDR2 FYNNEI come from the germline V gene. This CDR3 comprises 16 residues. V was pared by 3 bases and J by 5 bases, with 10 bases of the junction left unmatched. DNA of the CDR3: TGTGCCAGCAGTGACTACGGGACAGAGAATTATCAGCCCCAGCATTTT. This gives the protein CASSDYGTENYQPQHF.

This sequence joins TRBV9 and TRBJ2-1; D is ambiguous. The CDR3 consists of 16 residues. Germline CDR1 and CDR2: SGDLS and YYNGEE. The germline V and J ends were trimmed by 0 bases and 0 bases, with 10 bases remaining between them. The CDR3: CASSVGQYLSYNEQFF. The CDR3, as DNA: TGTGCCAGCAGCGTAGGACAATACCTCTCCTACAATGAGCAGTTCTTC.

The chain links TRBV30 to TRBJ1-6, with 7 bases that match TRBD1. Germline CDR1 reads GTSNPN; CDR2 reads SVGIG (reference sequence). V lost 3 bases, J lost 2 bases, and 1 base stayed unmatched. The CDR3 loop spans 14 amino acids. This chain's CDR3 is CAWSRGTYNSPLHF. The CDR3 DNA reads TGTGCCTGGAGCAGGGGGACCTATAATTCACCCCTCCACTTT. Full variable domain (missing parts from reference TRBV30 and TRBJ1-6): SQTIHQWPATLVQPVGSPLSLECTVEGTSNPNLYWYRQAAGRGLQLLFYSVGIGQISSEVPQNLSASRPQDRQFILSSKKLLLSDSGFYLCAWSRGTYNSPLHFGNGTRLTVT.

This clone has just a few counts. The V and J genes are TRBV10-3 and TRBJ1-3; no clear D gene. The CDR3 contains 14 residues. Germline CDR1 is ENHRY and CDR2 is SYGVKD. Trimming cost V 11 bases and J 0 bases, with 14 bases left between them. CDR3 region: CASQDSSSGNTIYF. DNA of the CDR3: TGTGCCTCTCAGGACTCCTCCTCTGGAAACACCATATATTTT.

This chain links TRBV5-6 with TRBJ1-5; TRBD1 aligns across 9 bases. The CDR3 length is 12 residues. Looked up from germline, CDR1 is SGHDT and CDR2 is YYEEEE. The ends lost 4 bases at V and 13 bases at J; junction bases unmatched: 6. The CDR3 loop is CASSLDRGPQHF. The CDR3 DNA follows: TGTGCCAGCAGCCTGGACAGGGGCCCTCAGCATTTT.

The DNA of the CDR3 is TGTGCCAGCAGAGCCGGGACAGTTCAAACCTACGAGCAGTACTTC. Amino acid sequence: CASRAGTVQTYEQYF. This sequence joins TRBV6-1 and TRBJ2-7, with TRBD1 identical over 7 bases. The CDR3 covers 15 residues. V shed 6 bases and J 2 bases; nucleotides not matched to a gene: 10. CDR1 and CDR2 from the germline V gene are MNHNS and SASEGT.

The chain uses TRBV30 and TRBJ1-1, with 7 bases matching TRBD1. Germline lookup yields CDR1 GTSNPN and CDR2 SVGIG (reference sequence). V gave up 0 bases and J gave up 7 bases; unmatched junction bases: 8. CDR3 size: 14 residues. The CDR3 sequence is CAWSVLGGYGEAFF. The CDR3 DNA sequence: TGTGCCTGGAGTGTTTTAGGGGGCTACGGTGAAGCTTTCTTT.

The CDR3 coding sequence is TGTGCCAGCAGCTTGGAGGGACAGTACTATGGCTACACCTTC. Its protein is CASSLEGQYYGYTF. The chain combines TRBV5-6 with TRBJ1-2; 7 nucleotides match TRBD1. Germline CDR1 is SGHDT and CDR2 is YYEEEE. The CDR3 consists of 14 residues. J lost 3 bases, V lost 0 bases, and 2 bases had no gene match.

This chain uses TRBV7-9 with TRBJ2-6; TRBD2 aligns across 8 bases. Germline assignment: CDR1 SEHNR and CDR2 FQNEAQ (reference sequence). V gave up 5 bases and J gave up 3 bases; unmatched junction bases: 9. There are 17 residues in the CDR3. CDR3 region: CASSLARGGLGANVLTF. In nucleotides, the CDR3 is TGTGCCAGCAGCCTGGCCCGGGGGGGGCTTGGGGCCAACGTCCTGACTTTC.

J is TRBJ2-2 and V is TRBV6-1; 7 bases fit TRBD1. The CDR3 totals 14 residues. Per germline, CDR1 MNHNS and CDR2 SASEGT. V trimming: 8 bases; J trimming: 3 bases; junction bases outside the gene matches: 6. The CDR3 nucleotides are TGTGCCAGCGCGACAGGGAGTGACACCGGGGAGCTGTTTTTT. Translation gives CASATGSDTGELFF.